The T cell receptor (beta chain) under discussion was sequenced for a study of early T cells in non-severe SARS-CoV-2 infection listed by TCRdb under 2021. Context from the whole study: Bulk RNA from unsorted whole blood was used for TCR sequencing, so alpha and beta chains could not be paired.

A case-control design nested within a healthcare worker cohort in London, UK, was used, with weekly nasopharyngeal swab PCR tests and blood sampling performed. Healthcare workers were enrolled in the week of the UK lockdown, from 23 to 31 March 2020, and were followed every week for up to roughly 16 weeks. This clonotype was seen many times. This clone's antigen is unknown. Nothing much larger sits one base from this clone, and base qualities are not available. Libraries were made using 5' RACE. The data were produced on a NextSeq 500. Unique molecular identifiers were attached to individual cDNA molecules in the TCR library protocol so that sequencing error and PCR bias could be corrected. Both TCR alpha and beta chains were sequenced, and tight co-correlation was observed between alpha and beta sequence abundances in each sample. Turning to the authors' computational methods: Decombinator V4 was used to annotate the V gene, J gene and CDR3 of the TCR sequences. Expanded TCRs were defined as changing significantly between any two time points under a Poisson model with p below 0.0001. Abundances of TCRs were expressed as counts per million after normalisation to the total number of TCRs sequenced in each sample. MAIT TCRs were defined by TRAV1-2 paired with TRAJ12, TRAJ20 or TRAJ33, and iNKT TCRs by TRAV10 paired with TRAJ18. VDJdb, accessed 1 November 2021, was searched for CMV, EBV and SARS-CoV-2 annotated TCRs, excluding TCRs annotated for multiple antigens. TCRdb redid the processing of the public reads, applying fastp at Q25 and MiXCR, and retained in-frame beta chains. One record per CDR3 amino acid sequence lists the most common genes and DNA. Clone size and V and J calls follow TCRdb, not the original study. Within this sample are nearly 110,000 distinct CDR3 sequences, with 11% of them counted one time only. Clones ranked in the top ten supply about 8.1% of the sample.

Reading the germline V gene (reference sequence) gives CDR1 DFQATT and CDR2 SNEGSKA. V loses 3 bases, J loses 8 bases, and the germline ends lie 13 bases apart. The CDR3 numbers 12 residues from cysteine through phenylalanine. The entry retains the CDR3 DNA only, 36 bases that are in frame from base 1. Overall study outcomes, separate from this receptor: VDJdb matching was skewed toward anti-spike CD8 responses and likely underestimated virus-specific expansions, missing private and CD4 specificities.

This chain joins TRBV20-1 to TRBJ1-2; the D region possibly corresponds to TRBD1 (6 bases align). Sequenced input: whole blood. The receptor comes from an adult who was a healthcare worker with PCR-confirmed SARS-CoV-2 infection or an uninfected control (not recorded which). The sequenced DNA: TGCAGTGCTAGTGCAGGGGAGTTAGGCTACACCTTC. The encoded protein is CSASAGELGYTF.